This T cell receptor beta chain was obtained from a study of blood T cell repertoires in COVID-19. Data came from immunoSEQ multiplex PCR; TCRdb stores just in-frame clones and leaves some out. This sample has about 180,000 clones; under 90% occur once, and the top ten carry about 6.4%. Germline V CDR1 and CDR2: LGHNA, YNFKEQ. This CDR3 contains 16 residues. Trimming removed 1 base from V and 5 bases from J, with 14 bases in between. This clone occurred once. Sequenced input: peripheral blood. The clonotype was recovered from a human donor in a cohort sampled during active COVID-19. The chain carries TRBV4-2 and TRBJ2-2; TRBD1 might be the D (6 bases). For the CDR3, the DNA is TGTGCCAGCAGCCAAGTAGGACAGCGAGCTACCGGGGAGCTGTTTTTT. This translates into CASSQVGQRATGELFF.